The T cell receptor beta chain under discussion was sequenced for a study of shared clonotypes between healthy human individuals. Overall study results and limits: Tissue TCR repertoires likely differ from these blood-only repertoires.

Of note for this clone: Its antigen is not known.

Trimming left V 2 bases short and J 6 bases short, with 7 bases between. This CDR3 spans 13 amino acids. Germline CDR1 and CDR2: KGHSH and LQKENI. The protocol was immunoSEQ multiplex PCR, while the TCRdb copy is restricted to in-frame clones and leaves out a portion. Among roughly 680,000 clones, around 70% were seen once, and the ten largest hold over 1.5%. The source is a woman in her twenties or thirties in good health. The sequencing sample was made of memory CD4+ T cells sorted from blood. Indicated subset: CD45RA-negative fraction. The chain employs TRBV18 and TRBJ2-2, with D unclear. The chain's CDR3 is CASSPISSGELFF. CDR3 DNA: TGTGCCAGCTCACCAATCTCCTCCGGGGAGCTGTTTTTT.